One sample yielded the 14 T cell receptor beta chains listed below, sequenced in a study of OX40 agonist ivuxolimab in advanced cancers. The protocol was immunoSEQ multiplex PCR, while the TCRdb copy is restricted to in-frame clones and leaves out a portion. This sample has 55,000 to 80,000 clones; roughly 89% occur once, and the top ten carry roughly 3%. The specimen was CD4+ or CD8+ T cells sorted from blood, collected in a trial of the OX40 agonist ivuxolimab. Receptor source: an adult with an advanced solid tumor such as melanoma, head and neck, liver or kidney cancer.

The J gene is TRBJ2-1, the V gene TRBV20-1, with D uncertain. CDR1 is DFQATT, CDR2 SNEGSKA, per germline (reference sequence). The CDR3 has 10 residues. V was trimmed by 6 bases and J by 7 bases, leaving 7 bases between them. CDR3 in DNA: TGCAGTGCCCAGGAAAATGAGCAGTTCTTC. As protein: CSAQENEQFF.

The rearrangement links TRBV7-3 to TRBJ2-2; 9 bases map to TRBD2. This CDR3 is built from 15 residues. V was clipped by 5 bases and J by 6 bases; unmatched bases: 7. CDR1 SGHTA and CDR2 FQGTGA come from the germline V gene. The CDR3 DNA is TGTGCCAGCAGCGCCGGGACTAGCTTATCCGGGGAGCTGTTTTTT. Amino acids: CASSAGTSLSGELFF.

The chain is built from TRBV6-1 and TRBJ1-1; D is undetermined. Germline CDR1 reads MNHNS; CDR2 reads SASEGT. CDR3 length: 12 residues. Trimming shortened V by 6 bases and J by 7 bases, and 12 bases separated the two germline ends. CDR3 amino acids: CASRSLQHEAFF. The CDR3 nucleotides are TGTGCCAGCAGGAGCCTACAGCATGAAGCTTTCTTT.

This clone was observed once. In DNA, the CDR3 is TGCGCCAGCAGCTTGGCCTGGACAGGGGCTAGCACAGATACGCAGTATTTT. Its protein is CASSLAWTGASTDTQYF. V is TRBV5-1 and J is TRBJ2-3; 9 bases line up with TRBD1. Looked up from germline, CDR1 is SGHRS and CDR2 is YFSETQ. The CDR3 has 17 residues. J was trimmed by 0 bases and V by 0 bases; bases with no gene match: 5.

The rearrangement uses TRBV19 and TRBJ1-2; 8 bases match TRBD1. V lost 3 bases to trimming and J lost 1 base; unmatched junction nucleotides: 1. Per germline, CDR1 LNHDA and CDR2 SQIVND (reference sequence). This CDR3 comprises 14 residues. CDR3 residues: CASSITGGNYGYTF. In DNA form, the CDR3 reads TGTGCCAGTAGTATCACAGGGGGTAACTATGGCTACACCTTC.

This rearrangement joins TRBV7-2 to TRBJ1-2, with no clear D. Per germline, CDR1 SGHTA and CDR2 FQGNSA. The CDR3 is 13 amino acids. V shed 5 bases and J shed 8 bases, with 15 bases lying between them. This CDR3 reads CASSRRSVGGYTF. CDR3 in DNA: TGTGCCAGCAGCCGCCGGTCAGTTGGAGGCTACACCTTC.

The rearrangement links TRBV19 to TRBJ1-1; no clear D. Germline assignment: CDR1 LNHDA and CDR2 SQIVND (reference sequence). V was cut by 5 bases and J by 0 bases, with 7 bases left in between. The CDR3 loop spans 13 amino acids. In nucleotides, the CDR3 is TGTGCCAGTAGTTCCGCATTGAACACTGAAGCTTTCTTT. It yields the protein CASSSALNTEAFF.

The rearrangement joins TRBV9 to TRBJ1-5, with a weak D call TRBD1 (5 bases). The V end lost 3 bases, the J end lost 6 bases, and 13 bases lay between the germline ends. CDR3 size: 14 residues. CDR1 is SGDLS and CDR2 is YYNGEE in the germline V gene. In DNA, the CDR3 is TGTGCCAGCAGCGGAGGGACTCGTGGTCAGCCCCAGCATTTT. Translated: CASSGGTRGQPQHF.

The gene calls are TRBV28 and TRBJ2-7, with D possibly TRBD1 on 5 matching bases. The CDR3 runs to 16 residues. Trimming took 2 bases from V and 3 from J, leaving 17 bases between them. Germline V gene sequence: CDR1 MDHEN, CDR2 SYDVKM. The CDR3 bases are TGTGCCAGCAGTTTAACAGGAACACTTACCTTCTACGAGCAGTACTTC. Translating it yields CASSLTGTLTFYEQYF.

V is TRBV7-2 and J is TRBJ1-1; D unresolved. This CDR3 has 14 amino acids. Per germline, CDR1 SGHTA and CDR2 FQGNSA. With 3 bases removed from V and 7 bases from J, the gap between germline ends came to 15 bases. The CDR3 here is CASSFRIGSDEAFF. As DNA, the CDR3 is TGTGCCAGCAGCTTTCGAATTGGGTCCGATGAAGCTTTCTTT.

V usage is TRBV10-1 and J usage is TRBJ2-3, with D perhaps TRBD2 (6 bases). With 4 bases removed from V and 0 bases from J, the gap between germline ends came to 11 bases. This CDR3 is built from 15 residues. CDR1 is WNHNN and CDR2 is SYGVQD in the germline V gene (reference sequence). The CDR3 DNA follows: TGCGCCAGCAGTGCGCGGGAACCTAGCACAGATACGCAGTATTTT. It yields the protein CASSAREPSTDTQYF.

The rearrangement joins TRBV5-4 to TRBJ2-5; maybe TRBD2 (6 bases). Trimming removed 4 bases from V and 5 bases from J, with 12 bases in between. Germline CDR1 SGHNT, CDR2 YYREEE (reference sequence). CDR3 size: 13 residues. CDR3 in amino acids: CASSVKRAETQYF. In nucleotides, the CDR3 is TGTGCCAGCAGCGTCAAGCGGGCGGAGACCCAGTACTTC.

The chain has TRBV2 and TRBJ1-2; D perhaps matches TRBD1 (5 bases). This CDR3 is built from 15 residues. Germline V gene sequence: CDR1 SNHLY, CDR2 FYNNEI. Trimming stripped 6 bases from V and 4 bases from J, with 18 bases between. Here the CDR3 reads CASRGLGGGGYGYTF. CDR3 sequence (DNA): TGTGCCAGCAGGGGCCTGGGGGGAGGTGGCTATGGCTACACCTTC.

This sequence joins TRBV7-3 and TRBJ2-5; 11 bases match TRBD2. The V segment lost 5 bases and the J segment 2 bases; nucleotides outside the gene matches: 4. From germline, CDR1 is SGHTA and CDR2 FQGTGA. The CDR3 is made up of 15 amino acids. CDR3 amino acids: CASSRGTSGQETQYF. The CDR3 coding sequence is TGTGCCAGCAGCCGCGGGACTAGCGGACAAGAGACCCAGTACTTC.